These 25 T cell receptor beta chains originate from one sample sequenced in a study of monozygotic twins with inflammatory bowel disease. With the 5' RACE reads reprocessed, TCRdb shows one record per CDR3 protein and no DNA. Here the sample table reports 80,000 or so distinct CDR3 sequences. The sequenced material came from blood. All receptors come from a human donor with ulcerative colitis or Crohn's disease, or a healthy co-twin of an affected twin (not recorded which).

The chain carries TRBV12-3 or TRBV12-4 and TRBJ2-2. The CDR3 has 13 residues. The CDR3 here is CASTTQATGELFF.

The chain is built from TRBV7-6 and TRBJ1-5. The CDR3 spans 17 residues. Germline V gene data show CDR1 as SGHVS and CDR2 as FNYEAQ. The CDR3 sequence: CASSSLPGVGIGQPQHF. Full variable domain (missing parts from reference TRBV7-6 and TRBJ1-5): GAGVSQSPRYKVTKRGQDVALRCDPISGHVSLYWYRQALGQGPEFLTYFNYEAQQDKSGLPNDRFSAERPEGSISTLTIQRTEQRDSAMYRCASSSLPGVGIGQPQHFGDGTRLSIL.

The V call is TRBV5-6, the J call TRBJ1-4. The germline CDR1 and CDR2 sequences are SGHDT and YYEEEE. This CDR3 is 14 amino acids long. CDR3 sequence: CASSPLGDQEKLFF.

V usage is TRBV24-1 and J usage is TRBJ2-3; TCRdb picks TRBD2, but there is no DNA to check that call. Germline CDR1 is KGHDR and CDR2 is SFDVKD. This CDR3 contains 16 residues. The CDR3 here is CATTNSSGGPQDTQYF.

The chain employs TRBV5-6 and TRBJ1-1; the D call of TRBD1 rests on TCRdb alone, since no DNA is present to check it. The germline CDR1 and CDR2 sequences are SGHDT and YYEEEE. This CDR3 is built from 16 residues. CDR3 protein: CASSSTGGSRKTEAFF.

The CDR3 here is CASSPSNWDEKLFF. This sequence joins TRBV7-8 and TRBJ1-4. Looked up from germline, CDR1 is SGHVS and CDR2 is FQNEAQ. This CDR3 contains 14 residues. The full variable domain, rest sourced from reference TRBV7-8 and TRBJ1-4, is GAGVSQSPRYKVAKRGQDVALRCDPISGHVSLFWYQQALGQGPEFLTYFQNEAQLDKSGLPSDRFFAERPEGSVSTLKIQRTQQEDSAVYLCASSPSNWDEKLFFGSGTQLSVL.

The CDR3 here is CASSLAQGFQPQHF. The chain employs TRBV12-3 or TRBV12-4 and TRBJ1-5. The CDR3 spans 14 residues.

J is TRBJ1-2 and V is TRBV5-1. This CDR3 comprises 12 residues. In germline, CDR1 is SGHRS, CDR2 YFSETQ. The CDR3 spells CAWDGENYGYTF.

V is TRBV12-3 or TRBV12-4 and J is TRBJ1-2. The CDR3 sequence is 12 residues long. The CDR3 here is CASSYRNYGYTF.

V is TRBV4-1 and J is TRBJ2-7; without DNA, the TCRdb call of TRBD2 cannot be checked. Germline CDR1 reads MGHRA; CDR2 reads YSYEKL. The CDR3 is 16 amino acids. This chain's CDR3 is CASSREGRLSSYEQYF.

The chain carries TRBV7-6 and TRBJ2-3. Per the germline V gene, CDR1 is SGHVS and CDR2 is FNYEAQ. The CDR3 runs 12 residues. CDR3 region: CASSSAQDTQYF.

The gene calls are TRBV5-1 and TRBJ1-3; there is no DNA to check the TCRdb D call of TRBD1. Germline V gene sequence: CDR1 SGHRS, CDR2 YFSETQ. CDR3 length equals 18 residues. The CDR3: CASSGTVSSAPSGNTIYF.

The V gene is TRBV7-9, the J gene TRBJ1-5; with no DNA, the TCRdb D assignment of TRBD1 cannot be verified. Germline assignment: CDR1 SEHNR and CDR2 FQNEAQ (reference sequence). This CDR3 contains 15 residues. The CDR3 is CASSPQGGVNQPQHF.

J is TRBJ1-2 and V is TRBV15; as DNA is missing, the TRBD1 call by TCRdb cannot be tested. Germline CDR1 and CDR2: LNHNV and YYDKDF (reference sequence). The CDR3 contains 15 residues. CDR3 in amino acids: CATSRDLVGGYGYTF.

The CDR3 sequence: CASSLYPAMNTEAFF. This chain connects TRBV27 to TRBJ1-1. The V gene's germline CDR1 is MNHEY and CDR2 SMNVEV (reference sequence). The CDR3 has 15 amino acids.

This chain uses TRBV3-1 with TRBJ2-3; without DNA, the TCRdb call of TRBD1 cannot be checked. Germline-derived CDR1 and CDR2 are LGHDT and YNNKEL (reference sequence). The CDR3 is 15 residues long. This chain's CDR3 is CASSRGRDHTDTQYF.

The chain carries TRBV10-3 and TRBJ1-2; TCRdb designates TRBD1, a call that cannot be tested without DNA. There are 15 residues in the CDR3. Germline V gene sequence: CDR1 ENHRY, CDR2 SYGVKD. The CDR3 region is CAISESPGARYGYTF.

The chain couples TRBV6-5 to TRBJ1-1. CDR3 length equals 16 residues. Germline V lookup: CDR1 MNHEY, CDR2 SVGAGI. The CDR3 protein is CASSYSNWQPNTEAFF.

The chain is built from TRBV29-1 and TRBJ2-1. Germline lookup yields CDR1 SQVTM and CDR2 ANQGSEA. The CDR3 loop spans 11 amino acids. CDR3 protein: CSVGLTAEQFF.

The CDR3 loop reads CASSPRTGRNGYTF. The chain recombines TRBV12-3 or TRBV12-4 with TRBJ1-2; TCRdb's D gene call, TRBD1, goes unchecked for lack of DNA. This CDR3 is built from 14 residues.

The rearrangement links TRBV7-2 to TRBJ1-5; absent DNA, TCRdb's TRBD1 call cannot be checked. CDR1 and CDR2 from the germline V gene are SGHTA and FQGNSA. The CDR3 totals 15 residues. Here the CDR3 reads CASSLMGQPNQPQHF.

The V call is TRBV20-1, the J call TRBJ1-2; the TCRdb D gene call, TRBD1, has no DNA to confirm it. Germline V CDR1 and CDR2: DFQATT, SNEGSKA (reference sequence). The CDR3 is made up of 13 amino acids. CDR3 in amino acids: CSAHGAANYGYTF.

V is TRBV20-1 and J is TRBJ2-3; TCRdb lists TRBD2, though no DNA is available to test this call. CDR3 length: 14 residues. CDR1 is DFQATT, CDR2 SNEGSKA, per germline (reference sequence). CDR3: CSAPRAGLPDTQYF.

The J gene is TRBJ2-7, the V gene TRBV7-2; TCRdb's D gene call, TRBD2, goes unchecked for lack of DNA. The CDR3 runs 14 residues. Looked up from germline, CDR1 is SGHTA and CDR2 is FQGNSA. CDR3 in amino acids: CASSFGGADYEQYF.

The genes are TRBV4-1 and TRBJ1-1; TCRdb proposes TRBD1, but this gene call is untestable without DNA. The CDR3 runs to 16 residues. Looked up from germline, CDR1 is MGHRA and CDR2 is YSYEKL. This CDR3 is CASSLVTGQGWTEAFF.